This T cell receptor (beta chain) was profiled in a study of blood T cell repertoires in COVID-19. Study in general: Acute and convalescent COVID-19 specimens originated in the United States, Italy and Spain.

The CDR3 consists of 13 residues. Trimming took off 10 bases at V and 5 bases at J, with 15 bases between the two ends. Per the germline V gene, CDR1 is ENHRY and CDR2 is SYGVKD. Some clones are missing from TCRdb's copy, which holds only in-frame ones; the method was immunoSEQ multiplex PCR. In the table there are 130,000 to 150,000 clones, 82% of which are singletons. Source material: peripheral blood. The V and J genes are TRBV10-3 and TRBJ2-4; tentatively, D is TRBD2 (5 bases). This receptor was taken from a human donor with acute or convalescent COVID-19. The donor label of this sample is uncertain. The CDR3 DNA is TGTGCCACCCGCCGGGAAGGCGAAAACATTCAGTACTTC. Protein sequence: CATRREGENIQYF.